These 24 T cell receptor beta chains were sequenced from one sample in a study of early T cells in non-severe SARS-CoV-2 infection. TCRdb re-derived calls from the 5' RACE reads in MiXCR, one entry per CDR3 protein. The table has about 64,000 distinct CDR3 sequences, around 4.9% seen once; the top ten hold approximately 5.4%. Sequenced input: whole blood. The receptor set was obtained from an adult who was a healthcare worker with PCR-confirmed SARS-CoV-2 infection or an uninfected control (not recorded which).

In this sample, this clonotype turned up many times. The CDR3 DNA follows: TGCAGTGCTCGCAGGGGGCCACTGAATTCACCCCTCCACTTT. Translation: CSARRGPLNSPLHF. The chain combines TRBV20-1 with TRBJ1-6; 8 bases fit TRBD1. Looked up from germline, CDR1 is DFQATT and CDR2 is SNEGSKA (reference sequence). The junction had 7 bases not matched to a gene; V was cut back by 5 bases and J by 7 bases. The CDR3 loop spans 14 amino acids.

The table lists this clonotype with many counts. This chain uses TRBV20-1 with TRBJ1-2; 7 bases fit TRBD1. This CDR3 contains 12 residues. The germline gives CDR1 DFQATT, CDR2 SNEGSKA (reference sequence). Germline trimming cut 6 bases from V and 7 bases from J; bases unmatched to any gene: 8. CDR3 amino acids: CSANDRDGGYTF. The CDR3 DNA reads as TGCAGTGCCAACGACAGGGACGGTGGCTACACCTTC.

The sample holds many counts of this clonotype. This chain connects TRBV10-3 to TRBJ1-6; 7 bases are a match to TRBD1. The CDR3 is 12 amino acids. Germline lookup yields CDR1 ENHRY and CDR2 SYGVKD. J lost 8 bases, V lost 8 bases, and 3 bases had no gene match. The CDR3 reads CAIRDRDSPLHF. The CDR3 region has the DNA TGTGCCATCCGGGACAGAGATTCACCCCTCCACTTT.

This clonotype was counted a few times. The chain combines TRBV5-1 with TRBJ2-7; 9 positions agree with TRBD1. The CDR3 runs to 17 residues. The V and J ends lost 3 bases and 3 bases, in that order; junction bases with no gene match: 13. CDR1 SGHRS and CDR2 YFSETQ come from the germline V gene. The CDR3 DNA reads TGCGCCAGCAGCTCCCCAACAGGGGGCGCTGAAAACTACGAGCAGTACTTC. This gives the protein CASSSPTGGAENYEQYF.

The table lists this clonotype with a few counts. This rearrangement joins TRBV12-3 or TRBV12-4 to TRBJ2-1, with 8 bases fitting TRBD2. The CDR3 is made up of 15 amino acids. V was clipped by 6 bases and J by 1 base; unmatched bases: 5. In DNA form, the CDR3 reads TGTGCCAGCAGGGTAGGGACTAGTTCCTACAATGAGCAGTTCTTC. This translates into CASRVGTSSYNEQFF.

This clonotype was observed many times. This chain joins TRBV5-1 and TRBJ2-3; D ambiguous. Germline V CDR1 and CDR2: SGHRS, YFSETQ. The CDR3 is 13 amino acids. V dropped 2 bases and J dropped 4 bases, with 8 bases sitting between them. The CDR3: CASSFDRSDTQYF. CDR3 sequence (DNA): TGCGCCAGCAGCTTTGACCGCTCAGATACGCAGTATTTT.

This clonotype was recorded many times. The V and J genes are TRBV6-5 and TRBJ2-7; 9 bases fit TRBD1. Trimming cost V 5 bases and J 4 bases; bases outside gene matches: 6. The CDR3 sequence is 14 residues long. Germline V gene lookup returns CDR1 MNHEY and CDR2 SVGAGI. As DNA, the CDR3 is TGTGCCAGCAGTCCCACAGGGGGCGCGTACGAGCAGTACTTC. Protein product: CASSPTGGAYEQYF.

In its sample, this clonotype was seen a few times. The V call is TRBV29-1, the J call TRBJ2-1; no clear D. The ends were cut back, 4 bases at V and 0 bases at J, with 10 bases in the middle. The germline V gene has CDR1 SQVTM and CDR2 ANQGSEA. The length of the CDR3 is 14 residues. CDR3 region: CSVVRPSSYNEQFF. DNA of the CDR3: TGCAGCGTTGTTCGACCAAGCTCCTACAATGAGCAGTTCTTC.

The rearrangement uses TRBV6-6 and TRBJ2-7; perhaps TRBD2 as D (5 bases). The CDR3 consists of 13 residues. Germline assignment: CDR1 MNHNY and CDR2 SVGAGI (reference sequence). Trimming cost V 5 bases and J 7 bases, with 15 bases left between them. CDR3 sequence: CASSPIFRGEQYF. As DNA, the CDR3 is TGTGCCAGCAGTCCAATCTTCCGGGGTGAGCAGTACTTC.

This clonotype was detected only a few times. The rearrangement joins TRBV29-1 to TRBJ2-1; 10 nucleotides agree with TRBD1. Germline V gene lookup returns CDR1 SQVTM and CDR2 ANQGSEA. The CDR3 covers 13 residues. CDR3 region: CTTTGQGRTEQFF. The CDR3 DNA is TGCACCACAACGGGACAGGGGCGTACTGAGCAGTTCTTC.

In this sample, this clonotype turned up many times. The rearrangement uses TRBV29-1 and TRBJ2-4; D ambiguous. The V gene lost 5 bases and the J gene lost 4 bases, with 21 bases spanning the gap. This CDR3 has 16 residues. From germline, CDR1 is SQVTM and CDR2 ANQGSEA. The CDR3 coding sequence is TGCAGCGTTAGTTGGATCTCGGCAGACGATAAAAACATTCAGTACTTC. Translating it yields CSVSWISADDKNIQYF.

This clonotype was detected ten times or more. This chain connects TRBV5-1 to TRBJ2-7; D possibly corresponds to TRBD1 (5 bases). Trimming cost V 2 bases and J 5 bases, with 17 bases left between them. The CDR3 contains 15 residues. Germline V gene data show CDR1 as SGHRS and CDR2 as YFSETQ. CDR3: CASSFTPGSANEQYF. The CDR3 DNA reads as TGCGCCAGCAGCTTTACGCCAGGGTCTGCTAACGAGCAGTACTTC.

The J gene is TRBJ2-3, the V gene TRBV5-6; TRBD2 agrees at 12 bases. The CDR3 spans 16 residues. V was clipped by 3 bases and J by 2 bases; unmatched bases: 4. CDR1 is SGHDT and CDR2 is YYEEEE in the germline V gene. CDR3 nucleotide sequence: TGTGCCAGCAGCTGGGGACTAGCGGGTTACACAGATACGCAGTATTTT. Translating gives CASSWGLAGYTDTQYF.

The chain has TRBV7-8 and TRBJ2-1, with D hard to call. The germline V and J ends were trimmed by 4 bases and 8 bases, with 6 bases remaining between them. The CDR3 loop spans 11 amino acids. Per germline, CDR1 SGHVS and CDR2 FQNEAQ. CDR3 amino acids: CASSWVDEQFF. In nucleotides, the CDR3 is TGTGCCAGCAGCTGGGTGGATGAGCAGTTCTTC.

Ten or more counts support this clonotype. The J gene is TRBJ1-2, the V gene TRBV7-9, with D possibly matching TRBD1 (5 bases). The V gene's germline CDR1 is SEHNR and CDR2 FQNEAQ (reference sequence). The CDR3 loop spans 14 amino acids. Trimming cost V 7 bases and J 4 bases, with 16 bases left between them. The CDR3 is CASTRAGSGYGYTF. The CDR3 DNA reads as TGTGCCAGCACACGGGCAGGGAGCGGCTATGGCTACACCTTC.

This clonotype was observed at least ten times. This chain uses TRBV6-1 with TRBJ2-2; no definite D call. CDR3 size: 14 residues. V was clipped by 7 bases and J by 0 bases, with 9 bases between them. Germline-derived CDR1 and CDR2 are MNHNS and SASEGT. CDR3 in DNA: TGTGCCAGCAAGCAGGTTCCGAACACCGGGGAGCTGTTTTTT. Translated: CASKQVPNTGELFF.

This chain connects TRBV27 to TRBJ1-1; a weak D match, TRBD1 (5 bases). There are 16 residues in the CDR3. Per the germline V gene, CDR1 is MNHEY and CDR2 is SMNVEV (reference sequence). V was pared by 6 bases and J by 1 base, with 18 bases between. As DNA, the CDR3 is TGTGCCAGCAGCACAAAATCGGGGCAGCAGAACACTGAAGCTTTCTTT. The encoded protein is CASSTKSGQQNTEAFF.

This clonotype was observed many times. The gene calls are TRBV30 and TRBJ2-5; no clear D gene. This CDR3 comprises 15 residues. V was shortened by 0 bases and J by 0 bases, with 11 bases between the two germline ends. CDR1 and CDR2 from the germline V gene are GTSNPN and SVGIG (reference sequence). The CDR3 DNA is TGTGCCTGGAGTGTAGCCAGTTGGTACCAAGAGACCCAGTACTTC. Protein: CAWSVASWYQETQYF.

The rearrangement links TRBV5-6 to TRBJ1-6; D is perhaps TRBD1 (5 bases). Trimming shortened V by 1 base and J by 7 bases, and 12 bases separated the two germline ends. Germline V gene sequence: CDR1 SGHDT, CDR2 YYEEEE. The CDR3 covers 15 residues. DNA of the CDR3: TGTGCCAGCAGCTTGCCCGGGGAGGGGAATTCACCCCTCCACTTT. Translated: CASSLPGEGNSPLHF.

This clonotype came up a few times. The chain employs TRBV20-1 and TRBJ2-3, with D uncertain. The CDR3 is 13 amino acids. Trimming removed 4 bases at V and 4 bases at J, with 12 bases between. Germline V gene data show CDR1 as DFQATT and CDR2 as SNEGSKA (reference sequence). For the CDR3, the DNA is TGCAGTGCTACCTGGGCAACCTCAGATACGCAGTATTTT. Its protein product is CSATWATSDTQYF.

This clonotype was seen only a few times. This chain joins TRBV7-2 and TRBJ2-7; D unclear. The length of the CDR3 is 12 residues. V dropped 0 bases and J dropped 5 bases, with 5 bases sitting between them. Looked up from germline, CDR1 is SGHTA and CDR2 is FQGNSA. DNA of the CDR3: TGTGCCAGCAGCTTAGCCTTGAACGAGCAGTACTTC. It encodes CASSLALNEQYF.

This clonotype was recorded a few times. CDR3 amino acids: CASSLDYTDTQYF. The CDR3 coding sequence is TGTGCCAGCAGCCTAGACTACACAGATACGCAGTATTTT. The gene calls are TRBV9 and TRBJ2-3, with D possibly TRBD2 on 5 matching bases. This CDR3 is built from 13 residues. Germline loops: CDR1 SGDLS, CDR2 YYNGEE. Trimming removed 4 bases from V and 2 bases from J, with 8 bases in between.

The table lists this clonotype with a few counts. This rearrangement joins TRBV4-3 to TRBJ1-2, with TRBD1 matching over 10 bases. Germline assignment: CDR1 LGHNA and CDR2 YSLEER. V shed 2 bases and J 4 bases; nucleotides not matched to a gene: 7. The CDR3 sequence is 16 residues long. Here the CDR3 reads CASSQSGTGVIYGYTF. CDR3 bases: TGCGCCAGCAGCCAATCCGGGACAGGGGTGATCTATGGCTACACCTTC.

About this clonotype: Since a much larger clone is just one base distant, this may be a read error. The chain joins TRBV10-3 to TRBJ2-2; possible D gene TRBD1, 7 bases. This CDR3 has 15 residues. Germline V gene sequence: CDR1 ENHRY, CDR2 SYGVKD. CDR3 region: CVIRTTGTNTGELFF. The CDR3 bases are TGTGTCATCAGGACGACAGGGACTAACACCGGGGAGCTGTTTTTT.